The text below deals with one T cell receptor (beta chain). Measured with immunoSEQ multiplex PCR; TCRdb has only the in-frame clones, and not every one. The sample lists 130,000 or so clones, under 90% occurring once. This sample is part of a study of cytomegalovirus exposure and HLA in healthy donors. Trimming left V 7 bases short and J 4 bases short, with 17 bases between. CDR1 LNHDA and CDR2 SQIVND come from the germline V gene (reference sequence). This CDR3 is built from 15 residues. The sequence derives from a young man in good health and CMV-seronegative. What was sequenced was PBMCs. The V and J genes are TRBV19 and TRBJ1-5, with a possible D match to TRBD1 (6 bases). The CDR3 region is CASTQGTHWNQPQHF. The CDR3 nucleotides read TGTGCCAGTACCCAGGGGACCCACTGGAATCAGCCCCAGCATTTT.